This TCR beta chain was documented in a study of T cells generated in artificial thymic organoids (dated by TCRdb to about 2017). For the wider study: The study compared TCR alpha and beta CDR3 repertoires of CD8 single positive T cells derived from in vitro artificial thymic organoids with the repertoires of thymic and peripheral blood naive CD8 T cells. The repertoire sequencing data shown were described as representative of three independent experiments. The paper's findings and limits, for the study overall: CD8 single positive T cells derived from organoids showed physiological TCR clonotype diversity comparable to the diversity seen in thymic and blood naive CD8 T cells. Organoid-derived T cells did not show skewed Valpha or Vbeta usage, which argues against unconventional lineages or clonal expansions being dominant.

The germline V gene specifies LGHNA as CDR1 and YSLEER as CDR2. Counted from cysteine to phenylalanine, this CDR3 has 17 amino acids. The kept DNA is CDR3 alone, 51 bases in frame from the first base. V is cut back by 1 base and J by 4 bases, with 10 bases in the junction unmatched. This clonotype is assessed as medium-sized (0.01 to 0.1%). Its antigen is unknown. The record has no base qualities; no much larger clone is one base away. Separate semi-nested PCR amplifications were run for the TCRalpha and TCRbeta libraries, using Advantage 2 and reverse primers located in the TRAC or TRBC constant regions. The amount of total RNA used for first-strand cDNA synthesis ranged from about 3 to 500 ng. TCR cDNA libraries were made by 5'-RACE with the SMARTer PCR cDNA Synthesis kit, using a poly-dT primer for first-strand synthesis. Semi-nested constant-region reverse primers carried 5-nucleotide sample-specific barcodes, and products were cleaned with the Zymo DNA Clean and Concentrator-5 kit. As many as ten barcoded samples were combined into a pool, ligated to Illumina adaptors, and sequenced on an Illumina MiSeq as 2 x 150 bp paired-end reads. The paper's data handling went like this. Demultiplexed reads were aligned using BLAT against a custom library containing all human TRAV, TRAJ, TRBV, TRBD and TRBJ combinations from IMGT. The best BLAT hits were picked using pslCDnaFilter (-maxAligns=1, -ignoreIntrons), and custom Perl scripts were used to calculate clonotype frequencies. Clones were called with MiXCR by TCRdb after fastp trimmed the public reads at Q25, and only in-frame beta chains were retained. CDR3 protein duplicates are merged, each entry listing the most common genes and DNA. The V and J calls come from TCRdb's annotation, not from the publication. In all, the sample holds some 5,100 distinct CDR3 sequences, and around a quarter of those were seen once. The ten largest clonotypes hold around 3.2% of the sample.

To build the artificial thymic organoids, human HSPCs were aggregated with MS5 murine stromal cells that had been transduced with human DLL1, and the aggregates were cultured at an air-liquid interface. The cells used to seed the organoids were FACS-purified CD34+CD3- hematopoietic stem and progenitor cells from which residual T cells had been depleted. Serum-free RB27 medium, consisting of RPMI 1640 supplemented with B27, FLT3L, IL-7 and ascorbic acid, was used for organoid culture. Before RNA extraction, CD3+TCRalphabeta+CD8 single positive T cells from organoids and thymus were sorted by FACS. For each sample, total RNA was purified from about 40,000 to 200,000 sorted cells using the RNeasy Micro kit, and RNA quality was assessed on an Agilent RNA 6000 Nano chip.

This TCR was sampled from a human donor who gave cord blood stem cells for thymic organoid culture, a cardiac surgery patient who gave postnatal thymus, or a blood donor (not recorded which). Sequenced material: naive CD8+ T cells grown in artificial thymic organoids from cord blood stem and progenitor cells. This specimen's cell subset or site label, interpreted: CD3+TCRalphabeta+CD8SP T cells; for blood, CD45RO-CCR7+ naive CD8+ T cells. The V gene is TRBV4-3 and the J gene is TRBJ2-3, with 8 bases matching TRBD1. The CDR3 protein sequence reads: CASSQVPMRTGPDTQYF. At the DNA level, the sequence is TGCGCCAGCAGCCAAGTCCCGATGAGGACAGGGCCAGATACGCAGTATTTT.